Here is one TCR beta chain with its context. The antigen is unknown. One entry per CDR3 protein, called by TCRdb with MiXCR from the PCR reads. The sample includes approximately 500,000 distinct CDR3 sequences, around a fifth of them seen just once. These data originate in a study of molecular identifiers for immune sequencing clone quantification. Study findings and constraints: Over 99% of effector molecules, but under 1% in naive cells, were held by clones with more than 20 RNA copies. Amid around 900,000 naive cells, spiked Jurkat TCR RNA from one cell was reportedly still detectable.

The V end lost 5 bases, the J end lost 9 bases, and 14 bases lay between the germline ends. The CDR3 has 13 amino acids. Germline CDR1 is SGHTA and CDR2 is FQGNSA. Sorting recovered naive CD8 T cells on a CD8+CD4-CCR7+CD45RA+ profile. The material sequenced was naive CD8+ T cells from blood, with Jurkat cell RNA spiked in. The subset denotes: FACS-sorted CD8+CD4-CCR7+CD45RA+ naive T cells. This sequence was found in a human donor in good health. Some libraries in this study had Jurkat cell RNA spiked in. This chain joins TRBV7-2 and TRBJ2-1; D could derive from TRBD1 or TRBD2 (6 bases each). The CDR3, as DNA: TGTGCCAGCAGCACAGAAGGGGGAGGTGAGCAGTTCTTC. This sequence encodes CASSTEGGGEQFF.